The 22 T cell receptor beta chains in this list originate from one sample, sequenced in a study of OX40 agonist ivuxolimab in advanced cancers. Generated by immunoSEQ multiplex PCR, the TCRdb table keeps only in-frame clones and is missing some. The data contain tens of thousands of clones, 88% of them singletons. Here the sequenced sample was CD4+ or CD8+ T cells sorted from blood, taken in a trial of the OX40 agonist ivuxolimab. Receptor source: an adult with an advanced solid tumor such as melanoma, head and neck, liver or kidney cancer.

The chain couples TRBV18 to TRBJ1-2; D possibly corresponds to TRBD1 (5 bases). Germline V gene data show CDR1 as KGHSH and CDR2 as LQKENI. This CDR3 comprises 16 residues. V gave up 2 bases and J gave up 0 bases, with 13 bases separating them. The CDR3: CASSPFEAGANYGYTF. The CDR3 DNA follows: TGTGCCAGCTCACCATTTGAAGCGGGGGCTAACTATGGCTACACCTTC. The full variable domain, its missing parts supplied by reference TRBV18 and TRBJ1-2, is NAGVMQNPRHLVRRRGQEARLRCSPMKGHSHVYWYRQLPEEGLKFMVYLQKENIIDESGMPKERFSAEFPKEGPSILRIQQVVRGDSAAYFCASSPFEAGANYGYTFGSGTRLTVV.

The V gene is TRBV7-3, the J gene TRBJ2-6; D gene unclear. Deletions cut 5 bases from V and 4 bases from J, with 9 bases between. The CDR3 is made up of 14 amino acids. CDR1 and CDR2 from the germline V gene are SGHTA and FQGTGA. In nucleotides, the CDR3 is TGTGCCAGCAGCCGTGAGGCAGGGGCCAACGTCCTGACTTTC. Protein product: CASSREAGANVLTF.

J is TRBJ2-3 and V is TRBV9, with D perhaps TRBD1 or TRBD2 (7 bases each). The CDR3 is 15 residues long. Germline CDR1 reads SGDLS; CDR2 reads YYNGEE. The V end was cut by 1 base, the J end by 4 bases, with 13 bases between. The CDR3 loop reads CASSVSGGGSDTQYF. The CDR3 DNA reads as TGTGCCAGCAGCGTATCAGGGGGGGGATCAGATACGCAGTATTTT.

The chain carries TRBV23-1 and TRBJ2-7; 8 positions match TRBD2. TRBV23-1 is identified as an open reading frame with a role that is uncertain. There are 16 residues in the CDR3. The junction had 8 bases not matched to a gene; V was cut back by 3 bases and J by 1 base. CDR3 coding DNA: TGCGCCAGCAGTCATGGGACTAGTGGCGAATCCTACGAGCAGTACTTC. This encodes CASSHGTSGESYEQYF.

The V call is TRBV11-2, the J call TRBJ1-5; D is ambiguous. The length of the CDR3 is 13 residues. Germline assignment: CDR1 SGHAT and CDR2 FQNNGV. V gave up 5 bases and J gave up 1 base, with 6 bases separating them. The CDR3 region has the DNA TGTGCCAGCAGCGTACGGAGCAATCAGCCCCAGCATTTT. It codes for CASSVRSNQPQHF.

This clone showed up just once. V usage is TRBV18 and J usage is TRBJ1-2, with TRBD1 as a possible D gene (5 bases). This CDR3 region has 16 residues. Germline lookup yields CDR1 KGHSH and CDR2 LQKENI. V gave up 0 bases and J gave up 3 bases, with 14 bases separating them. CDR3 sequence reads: CASSPPLGVGYYGYTF. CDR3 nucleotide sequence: TGTGCCAGCTCACCACCTTTAGGGGTCGGATACTATGGCTACACCTTC.

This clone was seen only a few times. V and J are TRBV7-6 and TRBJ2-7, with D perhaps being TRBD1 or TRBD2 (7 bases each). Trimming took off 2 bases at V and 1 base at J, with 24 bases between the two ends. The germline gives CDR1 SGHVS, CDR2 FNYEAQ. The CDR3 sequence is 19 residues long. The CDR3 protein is CASSLKGAASGGESYEQYF. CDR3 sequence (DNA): TGTGCCAGCAGCTTAAAGGGGGCGGCTAGTGGGGGGGAGTCCTACGAGCAGTACTTC.

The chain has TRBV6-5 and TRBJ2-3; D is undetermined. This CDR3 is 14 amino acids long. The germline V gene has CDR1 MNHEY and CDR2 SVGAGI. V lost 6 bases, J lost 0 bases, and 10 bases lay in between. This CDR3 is CASSAATSTDTQYF. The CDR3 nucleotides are TGTGCCAGCAGCGCGGCGACTAGCACAGATACGCAGTATTTT.

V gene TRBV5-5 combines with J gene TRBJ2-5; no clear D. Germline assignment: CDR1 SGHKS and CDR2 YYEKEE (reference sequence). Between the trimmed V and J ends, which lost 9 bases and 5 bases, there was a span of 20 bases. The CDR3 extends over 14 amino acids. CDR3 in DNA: TGTGCCACAGGCCCCATCTGGGTGGGGGAGACCCAGTACTTC. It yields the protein CATGPIWVGETQYF.

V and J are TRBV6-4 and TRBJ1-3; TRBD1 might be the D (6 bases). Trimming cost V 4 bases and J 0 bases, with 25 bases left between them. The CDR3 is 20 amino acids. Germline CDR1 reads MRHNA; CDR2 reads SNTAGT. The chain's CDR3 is CASSGSPWAGGGFSGNTIYF. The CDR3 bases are TGTGCCAGCAGTGGCTCCCCATGGGCGGGAGGGGGATTCTCTGGAAACACCATATATTTT.

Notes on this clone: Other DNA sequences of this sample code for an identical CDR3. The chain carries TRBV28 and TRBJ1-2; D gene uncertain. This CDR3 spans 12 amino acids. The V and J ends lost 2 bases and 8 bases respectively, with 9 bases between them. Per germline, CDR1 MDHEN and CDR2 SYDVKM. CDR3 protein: CASSLGGYGYTF. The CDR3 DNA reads TGTGCCAGCAGTTTAGGCGGGTACGGCTACACCTTC.

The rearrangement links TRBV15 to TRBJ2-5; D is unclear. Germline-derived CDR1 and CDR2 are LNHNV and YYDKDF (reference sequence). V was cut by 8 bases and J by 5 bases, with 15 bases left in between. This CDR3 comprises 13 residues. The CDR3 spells CATGRPGRETQYF. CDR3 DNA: TGTGCCACCGGGCGGCCAGGACGGGAGACCCAGTACTTC.

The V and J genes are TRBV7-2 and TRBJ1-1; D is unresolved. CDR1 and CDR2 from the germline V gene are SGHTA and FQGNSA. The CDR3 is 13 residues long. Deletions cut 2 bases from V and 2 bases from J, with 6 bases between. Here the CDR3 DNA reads TGTGCCAGCAGCTTACAACCAAACACTGAAGCTTTCTTT. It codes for CASSLQPNTEAFF. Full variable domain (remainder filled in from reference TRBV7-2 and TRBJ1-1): GAGVSQSPSNKVTEKGKDVELRCDPISGHTALYWYRQSLGQGLEFLIYFQGNSAPDKSGLPSDRFSAERTGGSVSTLTIQRTQQEDSAVYLCASSLQPNTEAFFGQGTRLTVV.

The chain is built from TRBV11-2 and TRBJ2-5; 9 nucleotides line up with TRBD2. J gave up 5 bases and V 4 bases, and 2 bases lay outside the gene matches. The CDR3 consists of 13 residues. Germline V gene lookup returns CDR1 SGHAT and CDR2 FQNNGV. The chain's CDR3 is CASSSLAGETQYF. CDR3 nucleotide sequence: TGTGCCAGCAGCTCCCTAGCGGGGGAGACCCAGTACTTC.

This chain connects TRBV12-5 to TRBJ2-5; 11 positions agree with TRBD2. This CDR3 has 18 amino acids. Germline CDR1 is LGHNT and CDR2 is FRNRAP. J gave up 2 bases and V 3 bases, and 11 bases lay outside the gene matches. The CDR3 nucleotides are TGTGCTAGTGGTTTTCGAAGCCTTTTAGCGGGGGGGCAAGAGACCCAGTACTTC. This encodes CASGFRSLLAGGQETQYF.

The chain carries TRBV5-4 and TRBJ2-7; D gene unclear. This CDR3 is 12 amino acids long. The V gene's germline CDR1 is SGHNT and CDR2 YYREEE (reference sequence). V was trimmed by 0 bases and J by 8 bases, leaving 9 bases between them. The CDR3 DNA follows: TGTGCCAGCAGCTTGGCCCATGATAAGCAGTACTTC. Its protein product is CASSLAHDKQYF.

CDR3 amino acids: CASSPSPPASGANVLTF. The CDR3 region has the DNA TGTGCCAGCTCACCCTCCCCCCCCGCCTCTGGGGCCAACGTCCTGACTTTC. V usage is TRBV18 and J usage is TRBJ2-6; D not certain. CDR1 and CDR2 from the germline V gene are KGHSH and LQKENI. With 3 bases removed from V and 0 bases from J, the gap between germline ends came to 12 bases. This CDR3 has 17 residues. The whole variable domain, remainder taken from reference TRBV18 and TRBJ2-6, is NAGVMQNPRHLVRRRGQEARLRCSPMKGHSHVYWYRQLPEEGLKFMVYLQKENIIDESGMPKERFSAEFPKEGPSILRIQQVVRGDSAAYFCASSPSPPASGANVLTFGAGSRLTVL.

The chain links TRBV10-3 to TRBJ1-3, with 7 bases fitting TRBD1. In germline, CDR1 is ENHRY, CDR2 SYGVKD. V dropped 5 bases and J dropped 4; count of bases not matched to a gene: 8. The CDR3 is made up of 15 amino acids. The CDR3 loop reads CAISSGQVSGNTIYF. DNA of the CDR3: TGTGCCATCAGTTCAGGACAGGTCTCAGGAAACACCATATATTTT.

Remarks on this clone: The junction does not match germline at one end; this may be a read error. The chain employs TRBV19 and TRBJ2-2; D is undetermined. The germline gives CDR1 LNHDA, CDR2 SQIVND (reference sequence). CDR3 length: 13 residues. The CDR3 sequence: CASSVELTGELFF. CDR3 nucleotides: TGTGCCAGTAGTGTAGAACTCACCGGGGAGCTGTTTTTT. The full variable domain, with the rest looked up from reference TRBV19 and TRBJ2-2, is DGGITQSPKYLFRKEGQNVTLSCEQNLNHDAMYWYRQDPGQGLRLIYYSQIVNDFQKGDIAEGYSVSREKKESFPLTVTSAQKNPTAFYLCASSVELTGELFFGEGSRLTVL.

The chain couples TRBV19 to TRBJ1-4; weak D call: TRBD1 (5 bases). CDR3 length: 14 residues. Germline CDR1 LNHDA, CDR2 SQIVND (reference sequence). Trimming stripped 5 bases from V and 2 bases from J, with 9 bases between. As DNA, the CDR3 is TGTGCCAGTAGTGTGACAGTTACTAATGAAAAACTGTTTTTT. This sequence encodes CASSVTVTNEKLFF.

The DNA for the CDR3 is TGCGCCAGCAGCTTGGAAGAGGGTCGGAACACTGAAGCTTTCTTT. This gives the protein CASSLEEGRNTEAFF. V and J are TRBV5-1 and TRBJ1-1; no clear D gene. The CDR3 has 15 amino acids. The V gene lost 0 bases and the J gene lost 1 base, with 10 bases spanning the gap. Germline CDR1 SGHRS, CDR2 YFSETQ.

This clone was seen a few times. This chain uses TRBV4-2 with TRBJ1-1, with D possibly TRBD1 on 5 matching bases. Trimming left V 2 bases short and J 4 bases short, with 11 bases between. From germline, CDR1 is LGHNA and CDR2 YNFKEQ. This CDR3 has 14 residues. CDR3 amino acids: CASSQFTGSTEAFF. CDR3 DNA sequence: TGTGCCAGCAGCCAATTTACAGGTTCCACTGAAGCTTTCTTT.